In its sample, the clone carrying this T cell receptor (beta chain) was seen many times. Its antigen is currently unknown. This specimen belongs to a study of metastatic and nonmetastatic thyroid tumors. Study context: Repertoires of blood and of tissue (tumor or nodule) from malignant and benign thyroid patients were compared.

In germline, CDR1 is SGHNT, CDR2 YYREEE (reference sequence). The CDR3 loop spans 16 amino acids. Trimming left V 3 bases short and J 0 bases short, with 16 bases between. Study observations and caveats: Across blood and tumor, TCR beta diversity in malignant thyroid tumors was reportedly significantly higher than in benign nodules.

All patients reached thyroid surgery having received no treatment beforehand. TCRdb reanalyzed the PCR reads with MiXCR. The data contain 30,000 to 35,000 clones, about 29% of them singletons. This clonotype originated in a female donor with papillary thyroid cancer or a benign thyroid nodule (not recorded which). Some clones in this sample may be carry-over from other donors' samples. Sequenced: blood. The chain is built from TRBV5-4 and TRBJ2-7, with D perhaps being TRBD1 or TRBD2 (5 bases each). CDR3 sequence (DNA): TGTGCCAGCAGCTCTCCAGTCGGGACCTCCTCCTACGAGCAGTACTTC. The encoded protein is CASSSPVGTSSYEQYF.